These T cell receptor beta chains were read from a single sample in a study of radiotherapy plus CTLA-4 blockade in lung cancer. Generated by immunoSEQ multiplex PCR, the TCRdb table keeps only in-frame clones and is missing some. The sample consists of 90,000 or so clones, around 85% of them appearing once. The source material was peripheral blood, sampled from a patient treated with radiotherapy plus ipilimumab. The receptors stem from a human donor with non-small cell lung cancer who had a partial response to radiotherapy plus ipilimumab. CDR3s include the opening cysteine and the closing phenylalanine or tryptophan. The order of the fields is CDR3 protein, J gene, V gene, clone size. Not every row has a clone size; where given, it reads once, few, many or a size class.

CARSPETIRVDTDTQYF,TRBJ2-3,TRBV5-3,-
CSVGGDEKLFF,TRBJ1-4,TRBV20-1,-
CGTQTGTSGRAKETQYF,TRBJ2-5,TRBV28,-
CETNEQFF,TRBJ2-1,TRBV28,once
CASSPRPTEAFF,TRBJ1-1,TRBV25-1,-
CASTGGGRADNSYEQYF,TRBJ2-7,TRBV23-1,once
CASSIWRELAKNIQYF,TRBJ2-4,TRBV19,-
CAYGYGGTEAFF,TRBJ1-1,TRBV30,once
CASSSLGTGGAKNIQYF,TRBJ2-4,TRBV28,-
CASSPGRQLDTGELFF,TRBJ2-2,TRBV18,-
CASSFSGRELFF,TRBJ2-2,TRBV5-1,-
CASSPDSFQETQYF,TRBJ2-5,TRBV11-2,-
CASSLAGQNTGELFF,TRBJ2-2,TRBV7-9,-
CASSTSAGQDYEQYF,TRBJ2-7,TRBV28,-
CASSTGQGRQETQYF,TRBJ2-5,TRBV19,-
CASSTYSTDTQYF,TRBJ2-3,TRBV5-1,-
CASSELFVGGSPDTQYF,TRBJ2-3,TRBV10-1,-
CSAREEEAFF,TRBJ1-1,TRBV20-1,-
CASSLGPLETQYF,TRBJ2-5,TRBV5-6,-
CATTAGANQPQHF,TRBJ1-5,TRBV15,-
CASSYQASNEKLFF,TRBJ1-4,TRBV6-6,few
CASSPGQGAPEQFF,TRBJ2-1,TRBV18,-
CASSRTLNTEAFF,TRBJ1-1,TRBV27,-
CASSPSGGHSGNTIYF,TRBJ1-3,TRBV5-4,once
CASSRRTGVTGYTF,TRBJ1-2,TRBV7-9,-
CARSLSGGAGNQPQHF,TRBJ1-5,TRBV5-3,once
CASSVDTSYSYGYTF,TRBJ1-2,TRBV9,-
CASSLGPAGVTDTQYF,TRBJ2-3,TRBV5-6,-
CASSLSGGTPQHF,TRBJ1-5,TRBV7-9,few
CASSPQEGEKLFF,TRBJ1-4,TRBV18,-
CASGGFGSGNTIYF,TRBJ1-3,TRBV28,few
CASSEGTHYGYTF,TRBJ1-2,TRBV2,-
CASSLASSTDTQYF,TRBJ2-3,TRBV7-9,-
CASSIGAPGANVLTF,TRBJ2-6,TRBV19,-
CASSLQAGTSGGGYNEQFF,TRBJ2-1,TRBV7-6,-
CSVEWTNQETQYF,TRBJ2-5,TRBV29-1,few
CASGYMTNQETQYF,TRBJ2-5,TRBV28,-
CASSPLMGRGEHEQFF,TRBJ2-1,TRBV6-6,-